This T cell receptor (beta chain) was retrieved from a study of CD8 T cells in Susac syndrome (dated by TCRdb to about 2019). General notes on the study: Of the Susac syndrome patients who were sequenced, eight were in clinical remission while roughly six had clinically active disease. Whether CD8+ T cell activation and differentiation in Susac syndrome was antigen driven was tested using repertoire sequencing. CD8+ T cell repertoire clonality was compared between 11 to 12 healthy donors, approximately 14 Susac syndrome patients and approximately 15 multiple sclerosis patients. Susac syndrome patients were therapy-naive, on corticosteroids (some also receiving IVIg), or on IVIg alone at blood withdrawal. The paper as a whole reports these results and caveats: The number of individuals in the TCR sequencing and HLA analysis was acknowledged as relatively small. Clonal expansion was seen in Susac syndrome CD8+ repertoires, peaking in CD8+ TEMRA cells and being greater in clinically active patients than in remitting ones. Looking at Susac-specific public clones, the researchers identified 15 to 20 in the total CD8+ repertoire and roughly 5 in the CD8+ TEMRA repertoire.

For this clonotype: It has no known antigen specificity. Within one base of it there is no much larger clone, and no base qualities were kept.

RNA was extracted with the RNeasy kit and about 0.45 to 1 ug was reverse transcribed using random hexamers. The immunoSEQ multiplex PCR assay, covering 54 Vbeta and 13 Jbeta segments, was used to amplify TCR beta CDR3 regions. PCR amplification bias was corrected by using a synthetic template baseline for primer optimization and computational correction. Per the source publication's procedure: Only productive sequences were kept, with reads annotated to V, D and J genes according to IMGT and analyzed in immunoSEQ Analyzer. Clonality was computed as one minus Shannon entropy normalized by log2 of the number of productive unique sequences. For each patient and control, public and private clones were evaluated among the 100 most prevalent clones. Clones were defined as Susac-specific if absent from the healthy and MS cohorts, from around 1,100 published viral clones and from other ImmuneACCESS disease sequences. Clones were called with MiXCR by TCRdb after fastp trimmed the public reads at Q25, and only in-frame beta chains were retained. Every distinct CDR3 protein forms one entry, paired with its most common genes and DNA. TCRdb assigned the V and J calls; the authors' analysis was not used. A total of 95,000 to 150,000 distinct CDR3 sequences appear in this sample, around 94% of them only once. Together, the top ten hold less than 0.3% of the sample.

Including the terminal cysteine and phenylalanine, the CDR3 comprises 14 residues. The retained sequence is limited to the CDR3, 42 bases, with the frame set at the first base. The germline V gene (reference sequence) yields PRHDT for CDR1 and FYEKMQ for CDR2. A distance of 6 bases separates the germline ends of V and J, which lose 1 base and 2 bases respectively. Peripheral blood CD8+ and CD4+ T cells from healthy donors, Susac syndrome patients and multiple sclerosis patients were profiled using high-throughput TCR beta sequencing. The Susac syndrome patients fulfilled recently defined diagnostic criteria for either definite or probable disease. CD8+ TEMRA cells were enriched by FACS, while bulk CD8+ and CD4+ T cells were purified by magnetic negative isolation. Blood was drawn into EDTA tubes, processed within 24 hours, and PBMCs were isolated by density gradient centrifugation. PBMCs destined for TCR sequencing were cryopreserved in liquid nitrogen and later thawed in a 37 °C water bath. Purity of sorted or isolated CD4+, CD8+ and CD8+ TEMRA cells was at least 90%.

The material sequenced was CD8+ T cells from PBMCs. The V and J segments used are TRBV13 and TRBJ2-1; the D gene identity is not certain. The clonotype comes from a human donor with Susac syndrome. DNA sequence: TGTGCCAGCAGCTTAGACAAAACCTACAATGAGCAGTTCTTC. Protein translation: CASSLDKTYNEQFF.